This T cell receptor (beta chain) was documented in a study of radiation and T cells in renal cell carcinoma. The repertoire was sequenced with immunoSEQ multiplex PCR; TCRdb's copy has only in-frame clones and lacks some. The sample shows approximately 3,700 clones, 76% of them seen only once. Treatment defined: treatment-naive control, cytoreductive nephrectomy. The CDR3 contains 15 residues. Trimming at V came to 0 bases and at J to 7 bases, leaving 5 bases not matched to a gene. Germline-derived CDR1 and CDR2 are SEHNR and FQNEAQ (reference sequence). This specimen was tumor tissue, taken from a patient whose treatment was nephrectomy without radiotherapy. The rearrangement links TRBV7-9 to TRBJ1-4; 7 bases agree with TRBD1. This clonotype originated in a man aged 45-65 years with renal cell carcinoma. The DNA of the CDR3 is TGTGCCAGCAGCTTAGCCGGGACAGAGTTTGAAAAACTGTTTTTT. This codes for CASSLAGTEFEKLFF. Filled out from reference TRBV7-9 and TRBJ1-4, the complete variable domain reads DTGVSQNPRHKITKRGQNVTFRCDPISEHNRLYWYRQTLGQGPEFLTYFQNEAQLEKSRLLSDRFSAERPKGSFSTLEIQRTEQGDSAMYLCASSLAGTEFEKLFFGSGTQLSVL.